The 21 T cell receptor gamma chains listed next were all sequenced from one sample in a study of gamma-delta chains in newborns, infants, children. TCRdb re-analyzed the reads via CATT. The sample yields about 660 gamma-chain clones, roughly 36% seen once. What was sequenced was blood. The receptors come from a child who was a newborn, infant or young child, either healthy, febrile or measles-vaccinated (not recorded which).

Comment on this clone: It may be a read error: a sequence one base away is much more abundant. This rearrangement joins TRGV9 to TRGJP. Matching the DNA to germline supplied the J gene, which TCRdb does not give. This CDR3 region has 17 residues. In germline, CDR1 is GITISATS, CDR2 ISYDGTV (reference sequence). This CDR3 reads CALWEVRGELGIKIKVF. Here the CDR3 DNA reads TGTGCCTTGTGGGAGGTGCGGGGAGAGTTGGGCATAAAAATCAAGGTATTT.

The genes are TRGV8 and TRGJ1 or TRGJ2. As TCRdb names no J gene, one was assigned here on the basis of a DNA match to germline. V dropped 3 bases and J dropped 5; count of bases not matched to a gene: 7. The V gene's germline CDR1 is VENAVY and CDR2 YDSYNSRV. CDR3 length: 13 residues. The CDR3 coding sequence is TGTGCCACCTGGGATGGCGGGAATTATAAGAAACTCTTT. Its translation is CATWDGGNYKKLF.

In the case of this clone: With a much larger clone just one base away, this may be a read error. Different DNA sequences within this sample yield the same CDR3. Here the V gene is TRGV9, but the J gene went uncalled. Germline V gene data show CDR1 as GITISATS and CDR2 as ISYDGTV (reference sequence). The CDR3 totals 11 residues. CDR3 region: CALWEVQVKLF. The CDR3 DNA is TGTGCCTTGTGGGAGGTGCAGGTGAAACTCTTC.

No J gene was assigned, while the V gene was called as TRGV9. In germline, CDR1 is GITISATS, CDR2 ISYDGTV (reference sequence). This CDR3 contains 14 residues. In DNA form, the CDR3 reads TGTGCCTTGTGGGAGGTGTGGAATAATAAAAAGAAACTATTT. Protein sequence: CALWEVWNNKKKLF.

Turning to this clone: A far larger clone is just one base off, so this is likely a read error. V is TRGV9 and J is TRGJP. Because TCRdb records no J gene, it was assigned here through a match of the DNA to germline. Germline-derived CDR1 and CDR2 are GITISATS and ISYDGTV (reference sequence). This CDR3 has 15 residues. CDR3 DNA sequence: TGTGCCTTGTGGGAGCAAGAGTCGGGCAAAAAAATCAAGGTATTT. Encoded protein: CALWEQESGKKIKVF.

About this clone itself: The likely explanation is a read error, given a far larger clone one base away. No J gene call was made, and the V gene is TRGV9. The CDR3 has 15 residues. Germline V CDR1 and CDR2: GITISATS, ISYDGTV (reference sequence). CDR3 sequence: CALWEQELGKKIKLF. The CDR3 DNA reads TGTGCCTTGTGGGAGCAAGAGTTGGGCAAAAAAATCAAGTTATTT.

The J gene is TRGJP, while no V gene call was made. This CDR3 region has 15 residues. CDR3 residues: CALWEVELGKTIKVF. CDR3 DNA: TGTGCCTTGTGGGAGGTCGAGTTGGGCAAAACAATCAAGGTATTT.

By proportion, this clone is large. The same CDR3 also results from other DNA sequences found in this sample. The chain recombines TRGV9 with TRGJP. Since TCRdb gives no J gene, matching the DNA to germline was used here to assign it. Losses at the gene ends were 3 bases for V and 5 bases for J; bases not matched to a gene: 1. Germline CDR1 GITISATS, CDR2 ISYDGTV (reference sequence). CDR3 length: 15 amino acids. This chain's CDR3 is CALWEKELGKKIKVF. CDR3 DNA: TGTGCCTTGTGGGAGAAAGAGTTGGGCAAAAAAATCAAGGTATTT.

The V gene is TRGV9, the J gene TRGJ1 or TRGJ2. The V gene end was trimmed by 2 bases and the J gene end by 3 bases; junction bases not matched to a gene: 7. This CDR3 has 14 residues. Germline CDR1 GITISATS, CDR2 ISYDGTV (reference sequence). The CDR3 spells CALWEAQPYYKKLF. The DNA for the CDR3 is TGTGCCTTGTGGGAGGCCCAACCTTATTATAAGAAACTCTTT.

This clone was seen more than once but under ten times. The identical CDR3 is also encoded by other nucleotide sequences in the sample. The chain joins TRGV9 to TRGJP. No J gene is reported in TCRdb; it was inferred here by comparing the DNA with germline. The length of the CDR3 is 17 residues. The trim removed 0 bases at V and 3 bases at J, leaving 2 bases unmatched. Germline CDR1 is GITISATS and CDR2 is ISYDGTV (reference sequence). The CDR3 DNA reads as TGTGCCTTGTGGGAGGTGCAGCAAGAGTTGGGCAAAAAAATCAAGGTATTT. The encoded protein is CALWEVQQELGKKIKVF.

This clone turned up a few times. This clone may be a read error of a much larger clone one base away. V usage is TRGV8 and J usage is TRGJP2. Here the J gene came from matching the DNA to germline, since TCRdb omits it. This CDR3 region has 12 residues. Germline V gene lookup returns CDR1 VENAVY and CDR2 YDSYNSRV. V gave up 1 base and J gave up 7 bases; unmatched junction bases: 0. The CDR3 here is CATWDSDWIKTF. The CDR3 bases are TGTGCCACCTGGGATAGTGATTGGATCAAGACGTTT.

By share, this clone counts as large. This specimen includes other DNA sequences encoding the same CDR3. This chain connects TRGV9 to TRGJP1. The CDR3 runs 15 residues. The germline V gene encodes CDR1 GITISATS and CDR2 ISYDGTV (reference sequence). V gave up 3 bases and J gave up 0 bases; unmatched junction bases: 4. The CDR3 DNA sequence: TGTGCCTTGTGGGAGCCCCATACCACTGGTTGGTTCAAGATATTT. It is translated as CALWEPHTTGWFKIF.

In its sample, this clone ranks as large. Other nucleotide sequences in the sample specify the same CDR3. CDR3 in DNA: TGTGCCTTGTGGGAGGTGCTGGAGTTGGGCAAAAAAATCAAGGTATTT. Translated, it gives CALWEVLELGKKIKVF. The rearrangement links TRGV9 to TRGJP. This CDR3 is 16 amino acids long. V was clipped by 0 bases and J by 7 bases; unmatched bases: 3. Germline CDR1 and CDR2: GITISATS and ISYDGTV (reference sequence).

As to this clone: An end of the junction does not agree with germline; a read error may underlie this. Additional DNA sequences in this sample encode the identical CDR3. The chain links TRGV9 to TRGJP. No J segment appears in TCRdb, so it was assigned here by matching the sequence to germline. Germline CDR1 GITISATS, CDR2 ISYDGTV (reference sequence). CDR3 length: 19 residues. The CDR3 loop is CALWEVLTFQELGKKIKVF. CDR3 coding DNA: TGCGCCTTGTGGGAGGTACTTACTTTTCAAGAGTTGGGCAAAAAAATCAAGGTATTT.

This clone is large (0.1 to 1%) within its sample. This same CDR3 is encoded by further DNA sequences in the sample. DNA of the CDR3: TGTGCCTTGTGGGAGCCGCAAGAGTTGGGCAAAAAAATCAAGGTATTT. Translated: CALWEPQELGKKIKVF. The genes are TRGV9 and TRGJP. The J gene, not given by TCRdb, was assigned here from a germline match of the nucleotide sequence. There are 16 residues in the CDR3. Per germline, CDR1 GITISATS and CDR2 ISYDGTV (reference sequence). Trimming cost V 3 bases and J 3 bases; bases outside gene matches: 2.

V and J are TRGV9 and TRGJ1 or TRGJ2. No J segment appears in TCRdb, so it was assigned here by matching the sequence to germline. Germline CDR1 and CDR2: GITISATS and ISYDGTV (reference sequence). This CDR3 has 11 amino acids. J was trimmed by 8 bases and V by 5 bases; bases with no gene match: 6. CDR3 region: CALWVSNKKLF. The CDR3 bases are TGTGCCTTGTGGGTCTCGAATAAGAAACTCTTT.

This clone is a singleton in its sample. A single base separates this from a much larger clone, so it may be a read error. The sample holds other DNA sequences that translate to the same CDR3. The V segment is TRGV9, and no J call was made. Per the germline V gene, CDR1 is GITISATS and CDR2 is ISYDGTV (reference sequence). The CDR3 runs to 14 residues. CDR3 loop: CALWQELGKKIKVF. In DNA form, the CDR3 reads TGTGCCTTGTGGCAAGAGTTGGGCAAAAAAATCAAGGTGTTT.

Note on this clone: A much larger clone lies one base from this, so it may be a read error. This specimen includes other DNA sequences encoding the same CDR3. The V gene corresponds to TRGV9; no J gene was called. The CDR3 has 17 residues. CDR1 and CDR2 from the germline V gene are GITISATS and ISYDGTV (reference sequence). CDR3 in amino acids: CALWEGRQELGKKIKVF. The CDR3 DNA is TGTGCCTTGTGGGAGGGCCGGCAAGAGTTGGGCAAAAAAATCAAGGTGTTT.

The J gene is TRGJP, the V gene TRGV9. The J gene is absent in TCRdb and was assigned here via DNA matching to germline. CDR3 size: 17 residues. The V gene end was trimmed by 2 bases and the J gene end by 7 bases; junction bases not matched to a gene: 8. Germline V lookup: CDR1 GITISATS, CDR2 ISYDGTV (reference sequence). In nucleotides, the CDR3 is TGTGCCTTGTGGGAGGCCCCGACCGAGTTGGGCAAAAAAATCAAGGTATTT. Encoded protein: CALWEAPTELGKKIKVF.

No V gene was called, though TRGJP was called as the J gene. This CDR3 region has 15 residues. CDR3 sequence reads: CALCERELGKKIKVF. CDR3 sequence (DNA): TGTGCCTTGTGTGAGCGAGAGTTGGGCAAAAAAATCAAGGTATTT.

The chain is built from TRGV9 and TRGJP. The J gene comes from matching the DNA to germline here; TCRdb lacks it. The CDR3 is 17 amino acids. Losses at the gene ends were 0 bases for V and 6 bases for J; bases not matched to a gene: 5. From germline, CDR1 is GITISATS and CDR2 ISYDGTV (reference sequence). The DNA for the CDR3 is TGTGCCTTGTGGGAGGTGCAGGTAGAGTTGGGCAAAAAAATCAAGGTATTT. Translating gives CALWEVQVELGKKIKVF.